These 18 T cell receptor beta chains originate from one sample sequenced in a study of blood T cell repertoires in COVID-19. TCRdb's table, derived via immunoSEQ multiplex PCR, lists solely in-frame clones and lacks some. The sample includes about 87,000 clones, more than 75% of them seen just once. The source material was peripheral blood. The receptor set was obtained from a man aged 35-49 years with acute or convalescent COVID-19.

This clone appeared a single time. This chain uses TRBV4-2 with TRBJ2-2; 12 nucleotides align to TRBD2. V was pared by 5 bases and J by 8 bases, with 9 bases of the junction left unmatched. This CDR3 contains 16 residues. Germline lookup yields CDR1 LGHNA and CDR2 YNFKEQ. The CDR3 nucleotides are TGTGCCAGCAGCGGACGGACTAGCGGGATAAATGGGGAGCTGTTTTTT. Its translation: CASSGRTSGINGELFF.

This rearrangement joins TRBV18 to TRBJ2-3; weak D call: TRBD2 (7 bases). The CDR3 spans 16 residues. V was pared by 6 bases and J by 3 bases, with 19 bases between. Germline V gives CDR1 KGHSH, CDR2 LQKENI. The CDR3 nucleotides are TGTGCCAGCTCCACCAGAGGACTAGGGGGTACAGATACGCAGTATTTT. It is translated as CASSTRGLGGTDTQYF.

The chain couples TRBV19 to TRBJ2-1, with 10 bases matching TRBD2. The CDR3 is 16 amino acids. Losses at the gene ends were 6 bases for V and 1 base for J; bases not matched to a gene: 6. From germline, CDR1 is LNHDA and CDR2 SQIVND (reference sequence). The CDR3 DNA reads as TGTGCCAGTAGCCTAGCGGGGGCCGGGTCCTACAATGAGCAGTTCTTC. It is translated as CASSLAGAGSYNEQFF.

This clone appeared a single time. The rearrangement joins TRBV5-4 to TRBJ1-5; TRBD1 aligns across 7 bases. This CDR3 spans 15 amino acids. V lost 0 bases and J lost 4; bases outside the gene matches: 4. CDR1 is SGHNT, CDR2 YYREEE, per germline (reference sequence). CDR3 sequence (DNA): TGTGCCAGCAGCTTGGAAGGGGGCCCAAATCAGCCCCAGCATTTT. Its protein product is CASSLEGGPNQPQHF.

The chain carries TRBV11-2 and TRBJ2-7; D is ambiguous. Germline CDR1 SGHAT, CDR2 FQNNGV. The CDR3 loop spans 12 amino acids. Trimming shortened V by 8 bases and J by 0 bases, and 8 bases separated the two germline ends. The CDR3 nucleotides read TGTGCCAGCGCCGAGAGCTCCTACGAGCAGTACTTC. Amino acid sequence: CASAESSYEQYF.

The chain combines TRBV19 with TRBJ2-7; 7 bases line up with TRBD2. Per the germline V gene, CDR1 is LNHDA and CDR2 is SQIVND (reference sequence). The CDR3 covers 14 residues. V gave up 6 bases and J gave up 2 bases; unmatched junction bases: 7. The CDR3 bases are TGTGCCAGTAGCGGGGCGGGAGCTACCTACGAGCAGTACTTC. Translation gives CASSGAGATYEQYF.

V gene TRBV18 combines with J gene TRBJ1-3; D ambiguous. This CDR3 contains 17 residues. Per the germline V gene, CDR1 is KGHSH and CDR2 is LQKENI. V lost 0 bases, J lost 0 bases, and 12 bases lay in between. Here the CDR3 reads CASSPPSGRSSGNTIYF. CDR3 DNA sequence: TGTGCCAGCTCACCACCCTCGGGAAGGAGCTCTGGAAACACCATATATTTT.

V is TRBV5-4 and J is TRBJ1-1; no reliable D call. The V gene lost 4 bases and the J gene lost 6 bases, with 13 bases spanning the gap. This CDR3 is built from 13 residues. CDR1 is SGHNT and CDR2 is YYREEE in the germline V gene (reference sequence). For the CDR3, the DNA is TGTGCCAGCAGCAGCTCCTTAACGCCTGAAGCTTTCTTT. Translation: CASSSSLTPEAFF.

The V and J genes are TRBV5-1 and TRBJ1-6, with a weak D call TRBD1 (5 bases). The V and J ends lost 1 base and 9 bases respectively, with 14 bases between them. Looked up from germline, CDR1 is SGHRS and CDR2 is YFSETQ. CDR3 length: 15 residues. The CDR3 nucleotides are TGCGCCAGCAGCTTGTGGACGGAGGGGCGTTCACCCCTCCACTTT. This gives the protein CASSLWTEGRSPLHF. The full variable domain, completed using reference TRBV5-1 and TRBJ1-6, is KAGVTQTPRYLIKTRGQQVTLSCSPISGHRSVSWYQQTPGQGLQFLFEYFSETQRNKGNFPGRFSGRQFSNSRSEMNVSTLELGDSALYLCASSLWTEGRSPLHFGNGTRLTVT.

This rearrangement joins TRBV7-3 to TRBJ2-7, with 13 bases identical to TRBD2. Germline assignment: CDR1 SGHTA and CDR2 FQGTGA. CDR3 length: 15 amino acids. The junction had 4 bases not matched to a gene; V was cut back by 5 bases and J by 3 bases. The CDR3 nucleotides read TGTGCCAGCAGCCAGACTAGCGGGGGGCTCTACGAGCAGTACTTC. The encoded protein is CASSQTSGGLYEQYF.

The rearrangement links TRBV30 to TRBJ2-7; 12 bases line up with TRBD1. This CDR3 is built from 15 residues. CDR1 is GTSNPN and CDR2 is SVGIG in the germline V gene (reference sequence). Unmatched junction bases numbered 11, after V lost 5 bases and J lost 6 bases. Here the CDR3 DNA reads TGTGCCTGGGGGATCGGTGGGACAGGGGGCGCCGAGCAGTACTTC. Translation gives CAWGIGGTGGAEQYF.

The chain carries TRBV2 and TRBJ1-5, with TRBD1 matching 8 bases. CDR3 length: 13 amino acids. The junction had 3 bases not matched to a gene; V was cut back by 7 bases and J by 4 bases. Germline V CDR1 and CDR2: SNHLY, FYNNEI. CDR3 in DNA: TGTGCCAGCAAACAGGGGGGGAATCAGCCCCAGCATTTT. Residues: CASKQGGNQPQHF.

The chain carries TRBV6-5 and TRBJ1-1; weak D call: TRBD1 (5 bases). The germline V gene has CDR1 MNHEY and CDR2 SVGAGI. The CDR3 loop spans 15 amino acids. The germline V and J ends were trimmed by 0 bases and 5 bases, with 13 bases remaining between them. The CDR3 is CASSYSWGGGTEAFF. As DNA, the CDR3 is TGTGCCAGCAGTTACTCGTGGGGGGGAGGTACTGAAGCTTTCTTT.

This clone appeared a few times. The chain couples TRBV20-1 to TRBJ1-2; weak D call: TRBD1 (6 bases). V lost 5 bases to trimming and J lost 3 bases, with 7 bases between them. Germline V gene sequence: CDR1 DFQATT, CDR2 SNEGSKA (reference sequence). The CDR3 sequence is 11 residues long. CDR3 sequence (DNA): TGCAGTGCTTACAGGGACTATGGCTACACCTTC. The encoded protein is CSAYRDYGYTF.

The chain's CDR3 is CASSPLQGPASYEQYF. The CDR3 coding sequence is TGTGCCAGCAGTCCCTTACAGGGCCCGGCCTCCTACGAGCAGTACTTC. This chain connects TRBV27 to TRBJ2-7; maybe TRBD1 (6 bases). Germline-derived CDR1 and CDR2 are MNHEY and SMNVEV (reference sequence). V lost 5 bases, J lost 0 bases, and 17 bases lay in between. The CDR3 runs 16 residues.

The J gene is TRBJ1-1, the V gene TRBV5-1; TRBD1 aligns across 7 bases. J lost 2 bases, V lost 3 bases, and 10 bases had no gene match. Germline assignment: CDR1 SGHRS and CDR2 YFSETQ. There are 16 residues in the CDR3. CDR3 coding DNA: TGCGCCAGCAGCTCGACAGGGATGGTGGAAAACACTGAAGCTTTCTTT. Translating gives CASSSTGMVENTEAFF.

CDR3 nucleotide sequence: TGCGCCAGCAGCCAGCAAGCGGGGGGTACCCTTAGCACAGATACGCAGTATTTT. Translation gives CASSQQAGGTLSTDTQYF. The rearrangement links TRBV4-3 to TRBJ2-3; 9 bases agree with TRBD2. Germline CDR1 and CDR2: LGHNA and YSLEER. This CDR3 comprises 18 residues. The V segment lost 3 bases and the J segment 0 bases; nucleotides outside the gene matches: 10.

The CDR3 loop reads CASSQVRQGAEKLFF. For the CDR3, the DNA is TGTGCCAGCAGCCAAGTGAGGCAGGGGGCGGAAAAACTGTTTTTT. The V gene is TRBV3-1 (or the pseudogene TRBV3-2), the J gene TRBJ1-4, with TRBD1 matching over 8 bases. From germline, CDR1 is LGHDT and CDR2 YNNKEL (reference sequence). The CDR3 sequence is 15 residues long. V gave up 1 base and J gave up 8 bases; unmatched junction bases: 6.